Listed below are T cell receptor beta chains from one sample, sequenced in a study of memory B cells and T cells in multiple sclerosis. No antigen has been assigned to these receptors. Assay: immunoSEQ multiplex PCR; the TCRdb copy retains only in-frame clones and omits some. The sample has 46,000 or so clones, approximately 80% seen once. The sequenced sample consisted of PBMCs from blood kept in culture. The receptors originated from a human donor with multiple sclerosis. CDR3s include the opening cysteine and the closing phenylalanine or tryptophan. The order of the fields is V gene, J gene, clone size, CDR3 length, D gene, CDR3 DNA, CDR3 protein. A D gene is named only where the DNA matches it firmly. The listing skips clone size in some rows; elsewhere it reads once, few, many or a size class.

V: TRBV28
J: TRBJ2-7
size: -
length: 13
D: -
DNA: TGTGCCACTACGGACCGCTTCTCCTACGAGCAGTACTTC
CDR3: CATTDRFSYEQYF

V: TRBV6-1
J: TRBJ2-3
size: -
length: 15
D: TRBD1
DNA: TGTGCCAGCCGACCGGGACAGATTAGCACAGATACGCAGTATTTT
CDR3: CASRPGQISTDTQYF

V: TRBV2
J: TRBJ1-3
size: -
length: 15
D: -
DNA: TGTGCCAGCAGTGAAGTCCGGATCTCTGGAAACACCATATATTTT
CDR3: CASSEVRISGNTIYF

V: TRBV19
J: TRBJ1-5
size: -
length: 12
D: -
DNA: TGTGCCAGTACAGGGTTCAATCAGCCCCAGCATTTT
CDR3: CASTGFNQPQHF

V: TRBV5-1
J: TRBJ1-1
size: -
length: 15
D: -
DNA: TGCGCCAGCAGCTTGGCAGGGAGCTTGAACACTGAAGCTTTCTTT
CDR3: CASSLAGSLNTEAFF

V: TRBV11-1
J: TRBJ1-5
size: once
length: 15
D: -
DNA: TGTGCCAGCAGCGCCGACGGATATAGCAATCAGCCCCAGCATTTT
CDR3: CASSADGYSNQPQHF

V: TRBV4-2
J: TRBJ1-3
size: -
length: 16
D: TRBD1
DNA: TGTGCCAGCAGCCCCTGGACAGGACCCTCTGGAAACACCATATATTTT
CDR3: CASSPWTGPSGNTIYF

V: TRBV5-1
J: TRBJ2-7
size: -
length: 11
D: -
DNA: TGCGCCAGCAGCTTGGAGTGGGAGCAGTACTTC
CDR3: CASSLEWEQYF

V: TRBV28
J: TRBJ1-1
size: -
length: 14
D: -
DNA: TGTGCCAGCAGTCGTGGGGCCAGGAACACTGAAGCTTTCTTT
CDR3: CASSRGARNTEAFF

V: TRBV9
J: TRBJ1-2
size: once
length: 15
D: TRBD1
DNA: TGTGCCAGCAGCCCGGCGACAGGGGTGAACTATGGCTACACCTTC
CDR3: CASSPATGVNYGYTF

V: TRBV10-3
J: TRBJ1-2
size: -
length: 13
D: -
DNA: TGTGCCATCGGAACAGGGACCGTCTATGGCTACACCTTC
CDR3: CAIGTGTVYGYTF

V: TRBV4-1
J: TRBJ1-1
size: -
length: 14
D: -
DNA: TGCGCCAGCAGCCAAGGGGGAGGGGGCACTGAAGCTTTCTTT
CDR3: CASSQGGGGTEAFF

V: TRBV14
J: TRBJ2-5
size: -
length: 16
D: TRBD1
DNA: TGTGCCAGCAGCCAAGAGTTGGACAGGAGTCAAGAGACCCAGTACTTC
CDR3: CASSQELDRSQETQYF

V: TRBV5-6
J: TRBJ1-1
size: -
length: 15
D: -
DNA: TGTGCCAGCAGCGGGGACCAGGGAGGCGACACTGAAGCTTTCTTT
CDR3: CASSGDQGGDTEAFF

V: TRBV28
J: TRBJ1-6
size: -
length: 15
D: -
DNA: TGTGCCAGCAGCACGAGGGGGGGGGCCGGAGAACCCCTCCACTTT
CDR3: CASSTRGGAGEPLHF

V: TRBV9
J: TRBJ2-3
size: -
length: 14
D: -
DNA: TGTGCCAGCAGCGACAAGCTGGGGACAGATACGCAGTATTTT
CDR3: CASSDKLGTDTQYF

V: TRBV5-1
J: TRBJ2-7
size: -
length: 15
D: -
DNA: TGCGCCAGCTGCCCCCAAACAGGGAACCCCTACGAGCAGTACTTC
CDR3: CASCPQTGNPYEQYF

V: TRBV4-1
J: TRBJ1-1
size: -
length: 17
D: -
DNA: TGCGCCAGCAGCTCCAGACGGAGTGCCTATATGAACACTGAAGCTTTCTTT
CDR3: CASSSRRSAYMNTEAFF

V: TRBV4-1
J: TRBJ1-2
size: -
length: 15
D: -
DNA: TGCGCCAGCAGCCCCCGGGAGGGACCCAACTATGGCTACACCTTC
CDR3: CASSPREGPNYGYTF

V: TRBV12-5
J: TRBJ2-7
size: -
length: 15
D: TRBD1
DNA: TGTGCTAGTGGTAGACAGGGGGCCTCTTCCTACGAGCAGTACTTC
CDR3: CASGRQGASSYEQYF